This T cell receptor beta chain was found in a study of shared clonotypes between healthy human individuals. Each sorted subset replicate got 200 ng genomic DNA, tens of thousands of genomes. Generated by immunoSEQ multiplex PCR, the TCRdb table keeps only in-frame clones and is missing some. Counted here are about 960,000 clones, approximately 80% occurring once; the ten biggest clones make up around 1.5%. The CDR3 runs 15 residues. After removal of 6 bases from V and 2 bases from J, the junction contained 6 bases not matched to a gene. From germline, CDR1 is KGHSH and CDR2 LQKENI. With regard to this clone: The same CDR3 also results from other DNA sequences found in this sample.

The receptor was derived from a man between 18 and 29 years old in good health. The rearrangement links TRBV18 to TRBJ2-1; 8 positions match TRBD2. Material: memory CD4+ T cells sorted from blood. Subset indicated: CD45RA-negative fraction. The CDR3: CASSRPGLAYNEQFF. The CDR3 region has the DNA TGTGCCAGCTCCCGACCGGGACTAGCCTACAATGAGCAGTTCTTC.